This T cell receptor (beta chain) was sequenced during a study of glioma-infiltrating T cells after dendritic cell vaccination. Whole-study context: Dendritic cells derived from monocytes and pulsed with autologous tumor lysate formed the vaccine.

Sequencing used immunoSEQ multiplex PCR; TCRdb keeps in-frame clones, though not all of them. The data show around 97,000 clones, with roughly 76% seen just once and about 12% held by the top ten. Germline assignment: CDR1 SGHRS and CDR2 YFSETQ. This CDR3 spans 16 amino acids. J gave up 2 bases and V 1 base, and 5 bases lay outside the gene matches. The sequence was collected from a human donor with glioblastoma. The chain links TRBV5-1 to TRBJ2-2; 7 bases match TRBD1. This sample comprised blood, obtained before dendritic cell vaccination. The CDR3 reads CASSLRGQINTGELFF. DNA for the CDR3: TGCGCCAGCAGCTTGCGGGGACAGATAAACACCGGGGAGCTGTTTTTT.